The sequence of this TCR beta chain was determined in a study of blood T cell repertoires in COVID-19. Study-wide background: T cells, B-cell-depleted T cells, or PBMCs supplied cDNA or gDNA.

Here immunoSEQ multiplex PCR was the method, and the copy in TCRdb shows in-frame clones only, minus some. The table records about 270,000 clones, more than 75% of them present only once. This clone was detected ten times or more. Trimming cost V 5 bases and J 0 bases; bases outside gene matches: 5. Germline values: CDR1 SGDLS, CDR2 YYNGEE. The CDR3 spans 15 residues. This chain connects TRBV9 to TRBJ2-7; 10 nucleotides agree with TRBD2. The material sequenced was peripheral blood. This receptor was obtained from a man aged 35 to 55 with active or convalescent COVID-19. The CDR3 loop is CASSPSGGASYEQYF. In nucleotides, the CDR3 is TGTGCCAGCAGTCCAAGCGGGGGGGCCTCCTACGAGCAGTACTTC.